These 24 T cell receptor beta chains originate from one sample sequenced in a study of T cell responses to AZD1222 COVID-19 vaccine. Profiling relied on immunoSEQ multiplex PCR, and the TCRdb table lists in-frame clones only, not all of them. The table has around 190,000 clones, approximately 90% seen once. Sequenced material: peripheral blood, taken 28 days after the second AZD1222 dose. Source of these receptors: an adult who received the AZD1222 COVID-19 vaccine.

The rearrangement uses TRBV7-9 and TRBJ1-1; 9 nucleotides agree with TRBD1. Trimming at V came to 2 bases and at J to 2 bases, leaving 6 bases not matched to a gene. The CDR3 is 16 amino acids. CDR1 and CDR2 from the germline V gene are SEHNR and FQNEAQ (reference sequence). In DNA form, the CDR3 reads TGTGCCAGCAGCTTATCCTGGGACAGGGCCAACACTGAAGCTTTCTTT. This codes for CASSLSWDRANTEAFF.

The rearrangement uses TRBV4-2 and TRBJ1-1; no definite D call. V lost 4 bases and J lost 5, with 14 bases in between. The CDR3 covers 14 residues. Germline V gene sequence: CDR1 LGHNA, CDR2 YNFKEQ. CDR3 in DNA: TGTGCCAGCAGCCTGGTCGGACCGGGGACTGAAGCTTTCTTT. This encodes CASSLVGPGTEAFF.

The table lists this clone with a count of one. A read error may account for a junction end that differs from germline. As DNA, the CDR3 is TGTGCCAGCAGCCACTATTCTTGGGGTCTGAACACTAAAGCTTTCTTT. Protein product: CASSHYSWGLNTKAFF. V and J are TRBV5-6 and TRBJ1-1, with D unresolved. The CDR3 consists of 16 residues. From germline, CDR1 is SGHDT and CDR2 YYEEEE. Together with reference TRBV5-6 and TRBJ1-1, the CDR3 gives the full variable domain: DAGVTQSPTHLIKTRGQQVTLRCSPKSGHDTVSWYQQALGQGPQFIFQYYEEEERQRGNFPDRFSGHQFPNYSSELNVNALLLGDSALYLCASSHYSWGLNTKAFFGQGTRLTVV.

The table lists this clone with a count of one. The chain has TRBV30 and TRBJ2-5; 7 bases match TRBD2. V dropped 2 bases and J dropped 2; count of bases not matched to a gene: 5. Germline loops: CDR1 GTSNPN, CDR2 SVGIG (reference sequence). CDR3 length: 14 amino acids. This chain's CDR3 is CAWSRKLAQETQYF. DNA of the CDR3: TGTGCCTGGAGTCGAAAACTAGCGCAAGAGACCCAGTACTTC.

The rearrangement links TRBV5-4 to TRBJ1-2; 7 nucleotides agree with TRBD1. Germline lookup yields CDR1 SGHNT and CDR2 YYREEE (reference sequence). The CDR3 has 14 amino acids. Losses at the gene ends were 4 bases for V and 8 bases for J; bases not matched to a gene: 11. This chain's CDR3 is CASSPESTGFGYTF. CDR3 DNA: TGTGCCAGCAGCCCAGAATCGACAGGGTTCGGCTACACCTTC.

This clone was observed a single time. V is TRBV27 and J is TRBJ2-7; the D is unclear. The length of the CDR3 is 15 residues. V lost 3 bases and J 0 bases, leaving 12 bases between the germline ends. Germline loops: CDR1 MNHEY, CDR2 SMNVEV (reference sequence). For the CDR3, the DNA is TGTGCCAGCAGTTTCGCCCCAGCGCACTCCTACGAGCAGTACTTC. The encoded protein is CASSFAPAHSYEQYF.

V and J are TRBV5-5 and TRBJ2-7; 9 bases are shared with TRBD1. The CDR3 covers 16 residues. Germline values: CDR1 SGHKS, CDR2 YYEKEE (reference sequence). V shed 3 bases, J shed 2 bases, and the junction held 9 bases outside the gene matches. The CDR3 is CASSSNPGQGAYEQYF. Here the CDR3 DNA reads TGTGCCAGCAGCTCCAACCCGGGACAGGGTGCCTACGAGCAGTACTTC.

The CDR3 nucleotides read TGTGCCAGCAGCCCGACAGGTAATTCCTACAATGAGCAGTTCTTC. Translating it yields CASSPTGNSYNEQFF. The chain uses TRBV6-6 and TRBJ2-1; D is possibly TRBD1 (6 bases). CDR1 MNHNY and CDR2 SVGAGI come from the germline V gene (reference sequence). V was pared by 6 bases and J by 1 base, with 13 bases between. The CDR3 totals 15 residues.

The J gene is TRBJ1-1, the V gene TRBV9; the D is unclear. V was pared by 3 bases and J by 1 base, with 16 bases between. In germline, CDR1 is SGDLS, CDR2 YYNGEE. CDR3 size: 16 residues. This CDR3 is CASSALPTPKNTEAFF. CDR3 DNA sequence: TGTGCCAGCAGCGCCCTACCTACGCCCAAGAACACTGAAGCTTTCTTT.

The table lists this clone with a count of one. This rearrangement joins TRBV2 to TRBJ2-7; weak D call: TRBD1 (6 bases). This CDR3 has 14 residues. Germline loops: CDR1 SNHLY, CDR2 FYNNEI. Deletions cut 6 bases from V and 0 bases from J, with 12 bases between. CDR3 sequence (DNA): TGTGCCAGCAGCCTCCAGGGGACCTCCTACGAGCAGTACTTC. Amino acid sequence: CASSLQGTSYEQYF.

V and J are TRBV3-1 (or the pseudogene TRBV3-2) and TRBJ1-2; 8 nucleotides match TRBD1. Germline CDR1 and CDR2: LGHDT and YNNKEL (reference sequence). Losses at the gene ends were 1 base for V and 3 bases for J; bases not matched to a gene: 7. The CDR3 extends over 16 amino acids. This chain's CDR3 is CASSQAVSGGYYGYTF. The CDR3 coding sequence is TGTGCCAGCAGCCAAGCCGTTTCAGGGGGCTACTATGGCTACACCTTC.

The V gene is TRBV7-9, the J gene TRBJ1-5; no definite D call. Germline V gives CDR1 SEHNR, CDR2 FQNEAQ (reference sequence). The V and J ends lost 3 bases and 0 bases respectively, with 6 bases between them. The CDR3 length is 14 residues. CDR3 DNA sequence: TGTGCCAGCAGCTTCACGGATAGCAATCAGCCCCAGCATTTT. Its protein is CASSFTDSNQPQHF.

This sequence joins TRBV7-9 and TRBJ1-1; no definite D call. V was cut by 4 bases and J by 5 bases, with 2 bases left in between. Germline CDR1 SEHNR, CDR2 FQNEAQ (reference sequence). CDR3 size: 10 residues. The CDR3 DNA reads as TGTGCCAGCAGCTATACTGAAGCTTTCTTT. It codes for CASSYTEAFF. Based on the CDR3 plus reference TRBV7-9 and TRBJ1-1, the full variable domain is DTGVSQNPRHKITKRGQNVTFRCDPISEHNRLYWYRQTLGQGPEFLTYFQNEAQLEKSRLLSDRFSAERPKGSFSTLEIQRTEQGDSAMYLCASSYTEAFFGQGTRLTVV.

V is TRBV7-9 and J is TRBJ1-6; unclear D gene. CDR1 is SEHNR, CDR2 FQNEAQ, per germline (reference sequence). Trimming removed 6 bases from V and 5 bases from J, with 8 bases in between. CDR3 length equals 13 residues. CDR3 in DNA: TGTGCCAGCAGTTCTCATGATAATTCACCCCTCCACTTT. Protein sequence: CASSSHDNSPLHF.

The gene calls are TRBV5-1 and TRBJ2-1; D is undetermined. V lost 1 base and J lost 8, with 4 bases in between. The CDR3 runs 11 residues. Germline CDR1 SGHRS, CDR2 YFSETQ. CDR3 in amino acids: CASSLLDEQFF. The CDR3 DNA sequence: TGCGCCAGCAGCTTGTTGGATGAGCAGTTCTTC.

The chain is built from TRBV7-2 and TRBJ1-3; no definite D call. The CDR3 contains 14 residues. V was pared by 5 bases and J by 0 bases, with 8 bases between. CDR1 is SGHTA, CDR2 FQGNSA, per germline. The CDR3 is CASSLRTSGNTIYF. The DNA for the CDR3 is TGTGCCAGCAGCCTAAGGACCTCTGGAAACACCATATATTTT.

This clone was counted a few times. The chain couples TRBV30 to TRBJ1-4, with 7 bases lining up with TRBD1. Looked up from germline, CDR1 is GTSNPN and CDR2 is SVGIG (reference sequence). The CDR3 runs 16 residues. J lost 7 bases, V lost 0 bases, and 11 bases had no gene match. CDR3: CAWSVRGRTGREKLFF. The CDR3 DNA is TGTGCCTGGAGTGTAAGGGGCCGGACAGGACGTGAAAAACTGTTTTTT. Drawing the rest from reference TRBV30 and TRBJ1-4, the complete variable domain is SQTIHQWPATLVQPVGSPLSLECTVEGTSNPNLYWYRQAAGRGLQLLFYSVGIGQISSEVPQNLSASRPQDRQFILSSKKLLLSDSGFYLCAWSVRGRTGREKLFFGSGTQLSVL.

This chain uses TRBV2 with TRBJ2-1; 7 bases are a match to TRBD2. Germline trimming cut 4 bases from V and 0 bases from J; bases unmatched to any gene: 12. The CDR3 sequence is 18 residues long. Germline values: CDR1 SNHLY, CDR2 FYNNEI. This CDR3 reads CASSGGGAHGASYNEQFF. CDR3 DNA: TGTGCCAGCAGTGGGGGAGGGGCGCACGGCGCCTCCTACAATGAGCAGTTCTTC. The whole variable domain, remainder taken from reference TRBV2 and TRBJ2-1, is EPEVTQTPSHQVTQMGQEVILRCVPISNHLYFYWYRQILGQKVEFLVSFYNNEISEKSEIFDDQFSVERPDGSNFTLKIRSTKLEDSAMYFCASSGGGAHGASYNEQFFGPGTRLTVL.

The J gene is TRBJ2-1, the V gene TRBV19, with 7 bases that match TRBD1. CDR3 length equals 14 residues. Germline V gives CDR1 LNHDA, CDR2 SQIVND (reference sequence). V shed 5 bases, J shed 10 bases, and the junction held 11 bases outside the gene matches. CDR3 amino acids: CASSVFRDSKEQFF. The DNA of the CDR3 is TGTGCCAGTAGTGTGTTCCGGGACAGTAAGGAGCAGTTCTTC.

This CDR3 is CASSLMTRPYEQYF. The CDR3 DNA reads as TGTGCCAGCAGCCTCATGACTAGACCCTACGAGCAGTACTTC. V gene TRBV5-6 combines with J gene TRBJ2-7; D perhaps matches TRBD2 (6 bases). Germline-derived CDR1 and CDR2 are SGHDT and YYEEEE. This CDR3 is 14 amino acids long. The V and J ends lost 4 bases and 2 bases respectively, with 13 bases between them. The complete variable domain, with remaining parts taken from reference TRBV5-6 and TRBJ2-7, reads DAGVTQSPTHLIKTRGQQVTLRCSPKSGHDTVSWYQQALGQGPQFIFQYYEEEERQRGNFPDRFSGHQFPNYSSELNVNALLLGDSALYLCASSLMTRPYEQYFGPGTRLTVT.

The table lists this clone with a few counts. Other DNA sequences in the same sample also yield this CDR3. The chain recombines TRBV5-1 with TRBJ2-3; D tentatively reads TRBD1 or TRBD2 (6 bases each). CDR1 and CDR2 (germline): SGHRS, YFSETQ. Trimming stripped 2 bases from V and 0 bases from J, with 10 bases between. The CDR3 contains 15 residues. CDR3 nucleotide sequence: TGCGCCAGCAGCTTAGGAGGGGGGAGCACAGATACGCAGTATTTT. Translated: CASSLGGGSTDTQYF.

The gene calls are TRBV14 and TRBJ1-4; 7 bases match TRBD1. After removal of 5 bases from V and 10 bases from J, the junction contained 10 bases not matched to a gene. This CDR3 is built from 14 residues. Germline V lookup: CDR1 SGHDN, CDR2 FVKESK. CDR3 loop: CASSSGQPRGKLFF. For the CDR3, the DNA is TGTGCCAGCAGCTCGGGACAGCCGCGGGGAAAACTGTTTTTT.

In DNA form, the CDR3 reads TGTGCCAGCAGCGTACGCGGGAGTGGGGCCAAAAACATTCAGTACTTC. Protein product: CASSVRGSGAKNIQYF. V and J are TRBV9 and TRBJ2-4; 7 nucleotides line up with TRBD2. Per germline, CDR1 SGDLS and CDR2 YYNGEE. V gave up 1 base and J gave up 1 base; unmatched junction bases: 5. The length of the CDR3 is 16 residues.

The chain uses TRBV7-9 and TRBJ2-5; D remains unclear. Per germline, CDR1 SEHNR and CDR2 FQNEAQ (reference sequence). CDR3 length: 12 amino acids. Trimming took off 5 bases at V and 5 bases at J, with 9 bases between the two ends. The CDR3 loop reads CASSPAPETQYF. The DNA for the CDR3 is TGTGCCAGCAGCCCGGCGCCGGAGACCCAGTACTTC. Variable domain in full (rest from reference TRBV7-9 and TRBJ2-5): DTGVSQNPRHKITKRGQNVTFRCDPISEHNRLYWYRQTLGQGPEFLTYFQNEAQLEKSRLLSDRFSAERPKGSFSTLEIQRTEQGDSAMYLCASSPAPETQYFGPGTRLLVL.